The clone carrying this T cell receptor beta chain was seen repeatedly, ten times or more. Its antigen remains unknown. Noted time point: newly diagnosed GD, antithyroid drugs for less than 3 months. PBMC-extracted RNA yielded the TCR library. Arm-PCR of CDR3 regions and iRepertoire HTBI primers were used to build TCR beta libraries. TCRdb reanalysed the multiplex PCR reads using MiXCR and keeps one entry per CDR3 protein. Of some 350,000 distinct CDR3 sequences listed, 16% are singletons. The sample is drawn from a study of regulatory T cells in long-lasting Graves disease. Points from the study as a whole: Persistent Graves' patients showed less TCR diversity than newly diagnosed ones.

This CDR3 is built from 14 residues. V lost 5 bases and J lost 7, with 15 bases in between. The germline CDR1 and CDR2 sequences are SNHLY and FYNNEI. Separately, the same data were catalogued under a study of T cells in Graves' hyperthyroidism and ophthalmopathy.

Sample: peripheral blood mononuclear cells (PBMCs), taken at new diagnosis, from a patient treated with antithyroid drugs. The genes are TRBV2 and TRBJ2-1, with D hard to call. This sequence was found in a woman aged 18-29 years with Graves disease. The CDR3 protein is CASSLLPGPNEQFF. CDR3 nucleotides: TGTGCCAGCAGTTTGTTACCTGGGCCTAATGAGCAGTTCTTC. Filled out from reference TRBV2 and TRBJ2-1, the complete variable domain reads EPEVTQTPSHQVTQMGQEVILRCVPISNHLYFYWYRQILGQKVEFLVSFYNNEISEKSEIFDDQFSVERPDGSNFTLKIRSTKLEDSAMYFCASSLLPGPNEQFFGPGTRLTVL.